This T cell receptor beta chain was sequenced for a study of blood T cell repertoires in COVID-19. Study-level background: Donors in the United States, Italy and Spain gave samples during acute or convalescent COVID-19. T cells, B-cell-depleted T cells, or PBMCs provided the cDNA or gDNA that served as material.

Clones were sequenced by immunoSEQ multiplex PCR, and TCRdb holds only the in-frame ones, with some missing. The data contain about 670,000 clones, 70% to 90% of them singletons. This clonotype originated in a woman aged 18-29 years with acute or convalescent COVID-19. Sequencing used peripheral blood.

The CDR3 reads CAIHDQGANRGSGYTF. The DNA of the CDR3 is TGTGCCATTCACGACCAGGGGGCGAACAGGGGTTCTGGCTACACCTTC. The chain couples TRBV10-3 to TRBJ1-2; 8 nucleotides agree with TRBD1. This CDR3 is 16 amino acids long. V shed 9 bases, J shed 7 bases, and the junction held 19 bases outside the gene matches. The germline V gene encodes CDR1 ENHRY and CDR2 SYGVKD.